The 8 T cell receptor beta chains listed next were all sequenced from one sample in a study of blood T cell repertoires in COVID-19 (TCRdb year 2020). Libraries came from the immunoSEQ multiplex PCR assay. The source is immuneACCESS, and TCRdb retained only in-frame sequences with V and J called. Part of the clones is not carried over; for the studies checked, unresolved V genes explain less than half of this, and the remainder is unexplained. This sample has about 180,000 clones in its table, and under 85% of those were observed once. Clones ranked in the top ten supply 6.5% to 8.5% of the sample. What was sequenced was peripheral blood. All receptors come from a woman in her seventies with COVID-19, enrolled during active disease.

This chain links TRBV9 with TRBJ1-1; 9 bases agree with TRBD1. CDR1 is SGDLS, CDR2 YYNGEE, per germline. The CDR3 is made up of 13 amino acids. With V trimmed by 0 bases and J by 9 bases, 3 bases remained unmatched. CDR3 nucleotide sequence: TGTGCCAGCAGCGTAGCGGGACAGGGAAAAGCTTTCTTT. Protein product: CASSVAGQGKAFF.

CDR3 in amino acids: CASSKLPSGAKETQYF. CDR3 DNA sequence: TGTGCCAGTAGTAAGCTGCCTAGCGGGGCCAAAGAGACCCAGTACTTC. The V gene is TRBV19, the J gene TRBJ2-5; 9 bases fit TRBD2. Germline values: CDR1 LNHDA, CDR2 SQIVND (reference sequence). CDR3 size: 16 residues. Germline trimming cut 4 bases from V and 3 bases from J; bases unmatched to any gene: 9.

This chain links TRBV5-1 with TRBJ2-3; D unresolved. The germline V gene has CDR1 SGHRS and CDR2 YFSETQ. V lost 0 bases and J lost 6, with 5 bases in between. The CDR3 runs to 12 residues. The CDR3 sequence: CASSLAVDTQYF. DNA of the CDR3: TGCGCCAGCAGCTTGGCCGTCGATACGCAGTATTTT.

This clone was seen a few times. Written as DNA, the CDR3 is TGTGCCAGCAGCTTACAGGCGGGGGGACTCCCCCAGCATTTT. This gives the protein CASSLQAGGLPQHF. The V call is TRBV27, the J call TRBJ1-5; possibly TRBD1 for D (5 bases). With 6 bases removed from V and 10 bases from J, the gap between germline ends came to 19 bases. Germline V gene data show CDR1 as MNHEY and CDR2 as SMNVEV (reference sequence). The CDR3 is 14 amino acids.

The genes are TRBV19 and TRBJ1-2; D may be TRBD1 (6 bases). V lost 3 bases to trimming and J lost 3 bases, with 14 bases between them. Germline CDR1 is LNHDA and CDR2 is SQIVND (reference sequence). The CDR3 loop spans 15 amino acids. As DNA, the CDR3 is TGTGCCAGTAGTATTTCACAGGGAGTCGACTATGGCTACACCTTC. Amino acids: CASSISQGVDYGYTF.

The V call is TRBV7-2, the J call TRBJ1-1, with TRBD1 as a possible D gene (5 bases). CDR3 length: 14 amino acids. Germline loops: CDR1 SGHTA, CDR2 FQGNSA. Trimming cost V 1 base and J 2 bases, with 8 bases left between them. CDR3: CASSLGGYNTEAFF. The CDR3 DNA follows: TGTGCCAGCAGCTTAGGGGGCTACAACACTGAAGCTTTCTTT.

A word on this clone: The sample carries other DNA sequences with the same CDR3. The CDR3 spells CASSPPQGRNYGYTF. For the CDR3, the DNA is TGTGCCAGCTCACCACCCCAGGGTCGGAACTATGGCTACACCTTC. V and J are TRBV18 and TRBJ1-2; D perhaps matches TRBD1 (5 bases). This CDR3 has 15 amino acids. V lost 0 bases, J lost 2 bases, and 10 bases lay in between. Per the germline V gene, CDR1 is KGHSH and CDR2 is LQKENI.

The chain joins TRBV5-1 to TRBJ2-1; perhaps TRBD2 as D (6 bases). V was shortened by 4 bases and J by 4 bases, with 18 bases between the two germline ends. This CDR3 contains 16 residues. Germline V gene lookup returns CDR1 SGHRS and CDR2 YFSETQ. In nucleotides, the CDR3 is TGCGCCAGCAGCCCTCGCACGGGAGCGCCTTACAATGAGCAGTTCTTC. This encodes CASSPRTGAPYNEQFF.